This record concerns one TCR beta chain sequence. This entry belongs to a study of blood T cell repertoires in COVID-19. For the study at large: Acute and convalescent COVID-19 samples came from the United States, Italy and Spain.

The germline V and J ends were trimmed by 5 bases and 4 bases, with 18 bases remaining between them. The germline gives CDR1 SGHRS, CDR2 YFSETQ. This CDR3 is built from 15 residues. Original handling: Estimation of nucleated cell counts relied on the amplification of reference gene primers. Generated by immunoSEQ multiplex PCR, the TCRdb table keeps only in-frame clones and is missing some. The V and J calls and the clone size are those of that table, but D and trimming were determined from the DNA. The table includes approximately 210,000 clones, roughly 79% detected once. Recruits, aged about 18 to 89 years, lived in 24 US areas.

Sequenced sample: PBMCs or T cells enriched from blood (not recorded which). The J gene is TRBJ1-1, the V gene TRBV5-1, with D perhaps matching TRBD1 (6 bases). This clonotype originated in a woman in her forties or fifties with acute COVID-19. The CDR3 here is CASRDLQGVFTEAFF. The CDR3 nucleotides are TGCGCCAGCAGAGATCTACAGGGCGTGTTCACTGAAGCTTTCTTT.